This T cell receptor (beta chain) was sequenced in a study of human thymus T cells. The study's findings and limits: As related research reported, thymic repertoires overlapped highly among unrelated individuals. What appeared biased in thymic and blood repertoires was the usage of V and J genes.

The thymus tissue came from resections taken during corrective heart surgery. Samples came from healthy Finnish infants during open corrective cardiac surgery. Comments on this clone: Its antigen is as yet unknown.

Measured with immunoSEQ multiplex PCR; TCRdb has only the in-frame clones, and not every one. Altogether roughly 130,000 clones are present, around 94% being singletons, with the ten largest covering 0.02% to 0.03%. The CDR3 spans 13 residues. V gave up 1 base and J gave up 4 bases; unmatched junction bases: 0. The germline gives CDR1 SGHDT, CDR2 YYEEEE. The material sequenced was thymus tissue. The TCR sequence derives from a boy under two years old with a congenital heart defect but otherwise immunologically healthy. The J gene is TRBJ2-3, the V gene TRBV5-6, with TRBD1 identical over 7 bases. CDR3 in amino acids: CASSLTGADTQYF. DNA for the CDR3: TGTGCCAGCAGCTTGACAGGGGCAGATACGCAGTATTTT.